This TCR beta chain is drawn from a study of molecular identifiers for immune sequencing clone quantification. TCRdb re-analysed the PCR reads in MiXCR, keeping a single row per CDR3 protein. The repertoire holds under 800,000 distinct CDR3 sequences, with 25% as singletons. This clonotype was detected only once. The source material was naive CD8+ T cells from blood, with Jurkat cell RNA spiked in. The subset: FACS-sorted CD8+CD4-CCR7+CD45RA+ naive T cells. The source is a human donor in good health. Some libraries in this study had Jurkat cell RNA spiked in.

In DNA, the CDR3 is TGTGCCAGAAATGGGAGGGGTGGAGAAGGCAGTCAGCCCCAGCATTTT. Amino acids: CARNGRGGEGSQPQHF. The chain couples TRBV6-1 to TRBJ1-5; maybe TRBD1 (5 bases). CDR1 is MNHNS, CDR2 SASEGT, per germline. Trimming stripped 9 bases from V and 6 bases from J, with 24 bases between. This CDR3 comprises 16 residues.